The following is a T cell receptor (beta chain) sequence with its context. This clonotype has a count of ten or more. Its specific antigen is unknown. No base quality values were provided; no much bigger clone lies one nucleotide off. This entry comes from a study of Graves' ophthalmopathy and Graves' hyperthyroidism (dated by TCRdb to the late 2010s). For context, the study as a whole: Peripheral blood was collected at initial diagnosis, before any treatment. To tell Graves' ophthalmopathy apart from Graves' hyperthyroidism, and to predict which patients would progress to ophthalmopathy, the study relied on TCR beta repertoire signatures. In total, approximately 140 blood samples were TCR-sequenced: 43 ophthalmopathy, around 75 hyperthyroidism and 17 hyperthyroidism-to-ophthalmopathy patients. To explore V-J signatures that distinguish ophthalmopathy from hyperthyroidism, a discovery set of 100 patients was enrolled, made up of around 44 with ophthalmopathy and some 58 with stable hyperthyroidism. An independent validation cohort comprised roughly 20 hyperthyroidism patients and over 15 patients who later progressed from hyperthyroidism to ophthalmopathy. In more than 5 hyperthyroidism patients, the T-cell repertoire of thyroid tissue was compared with the T-cell repertoire of blood. After sampling, hyperthyroidism patients received methimazole starting at 30 mg daily, and ophthalmopathy patients received high-dose intravenous methylprednisolone.

Ophthalmopathy patients had moderately to severely active disease, Clinical Activity Score of at least 3, NOSPECS grade of at least 4, and disease duration under 3 months. Patients with other autoimmune diseases, uncontrolled infections, pregnancy or lactation were excluded. Diagnosis was based on clinical symptoms, serum thyroxine, TRAb, thyroid ultrasound and orbital computed tomography. Using Ficoll-Paque density gradient centrifugation, PBMCs were isolated from approximately 11 ml of fresh peripheral blood. Total RNA was extracted with Trizol reagent and quality-checked on an Agilent 2100 Bioanalyzer. TCR beta CDR3 regions were amplified from RNA transcripts for repertoire sequencing. HTBI primers and the Qiagen OneStep RT-PCR kit were used in a first-round RT-PCR, which was followed by a second-round multiplex PCR, size selection and purification. Libraries were sequenced on an Illumina HiSeq2000 using paired-end 100 bp reads. The original pipeline was this. SOAPnuke was used for read processing, and reads with adapters, uncalled bases, a mean Phred below 15, or no exact constant-primer or identifier match were discarded. COPE v1.2.5 was used to merge the high-quality paired reads. Each unique nucleotide sequence was defined as a clonotype, and clonotypes were aligned to IMGT TRB V, D and J references with MiTCR v1.1. The analysis was limited to V-J combinations with a frequency above 0.0001, which together covered approximately 99% of the repertoires. A TCR clonal expansion and chaos score per V-J combination was defined as the ratio of F50 clonal expansion to chaos observed in the TCRdist matrix. Features were reduced by Welch's t-statistics and random forest to roughly 14 V-J combinations, which fed a naive Bayes classifier. The similarity between thyroid and blood repertoires was quantified using the Morisita-Horn index. TCRdb reworked the public reads: Q25 trimming with fastp, MiXCR clone assembly, productive beta chains retained. Here each entry gathers all rows of one CDR3 protein and keeps the most common genes and DNA. TCRdb's processing, not the study's, gives the V and J calls here. The sample has 300,000 to 350,000 distinct CDR3 sequences on record, roughly a sixth of them singletons. Clones ranked in the top ten supply 9% to 15% of the sample.

Overall results and qualifications from the work: No statistical method was used to predetermine the sample size, and group allocation was not hidden from the investigators. Among expanded thyroid clonotypes with frequency above 0.001, most also showed up in blood, which suggests that blood repertoires may reflect the thyroid immune response. In validation, the model predicted ophthalmopathy progression with more than 55% sensitivity and about 77% specificity; fewer than 15 predicted patients were CT-confirmed with GO in a median of approximately 6.2 months. Ophthalmopathy was separated from stable hyperthyroidism by the 13-signature model with roughly 87% sensitivity and approximately 84% specificity in cross-validation and with 80%/75% in the test set.

The CDR3 runs 15 amino acids, cysteine and phenylalanine included. Only the CDR3 part of the read is kept: 45 bases, read in frame from the first base. Germline trimming: 2 bases from V, 6 bases from J; junction bases outside gene matches: 9. Looking up the germline V gene (reference sequence) yields CDR1 MNHEY and CDR2 SMNVEV. The sequence was obtained from an adult man with Graves' ophthalmopathy. Recombination connected TRBV27 to TRBJ1-2, with TRBD1 identical over 7 junction bases. The sample consisted of peripheral blood. The CDR3 reads as follows: CASSLTPEGANGYTF. The nucleotide sequence reads as follows: TGTGCCAGCAGTTTAACCCCCGAGGGGGCGAATGGCTACACCTTC.